The 28 T cell receptor beta chains given below trace back to one sample, sequenced in a study of T-cell memory formation after mild COVID-19. TCRdb fed the 5' RACE reads into MiXCR, producing one record per CDR3 protein. In the table there are over 350,000 distinct CDR3 sequences, about 16% of which are singletons. The sequenced material came from PBMCs or a T cell subset sorted from them (not recorded which). These receptor sequences come from a man aged 18 to 29 who had mild COVID-19 (a few samples of this study predate the infection). Cell type and time point are not known.

V is TRBV20-1 and J is TRBJ2-7; 8 positions match TRBD1. Germline V gene lookup returns CDR1 DFQATT and CDR2 SNEGSKA (reference sequence). CDR3 length: 16 residues. The J segment lost 0 bases and the V segment lost 0 bases, leaving 7 bases of the junction unmatched. The CDR3: CSARDGQGRSSYEQYV. CDR3 coding DNA: TGCAGTGCTAGAGATGGACAGGGCAGGAGCTCCTACGAGCAGTACGTC.

This rearrangement joins TRBV7-6 to TRBJ2-6; D not resolved. V was pared by 4 bases and J by 1 base, with 5 bases between. The CDR3 runs to 14 residues. From germline, CDR1 is SGHVS and CDR2 FNYEAQ. CDR3 in DNA: TGTGCCAGCAGCTATCGGTCTGGGGCCAACGTCCTGACTTTC. It specifies CASSYRSGANVLTF.

This rearrangement joins TRBV20-1 to TRBJ1-3; D perhaps matches TRBD1 (5 bases). Trimming removed 1 base at V and 4 bases at J, with 11 bases between. Germline CDR1 DFQATT, CDR2 SNEGSKA (reference sequence). This CDR3 region has 14 residues. The CDR3 is CSARAGTGGNTIYF. CDR3 bases: TGCAGTGCTAGAGCCGGGACCGGGGGAAACACCATATATTTT.

The chain carries TRBV7-2 and TRBJ2-1; 11 positions agree with TRBD2. This CDR3 has 19 amino acids. The J segment lost 4 bases and the V segment lost 2 bases, leaving 13 bases of the junction unmatched. CDR1 and CDR2 (germline): SGHTA, FQGNSA. Here the CDR3 reads CASSLWANSGTSGYNEQFF. CDR3 sequence (DNA): TGTGCCAGCAGCTTATGGGCCAACTCCGGGACTAGCGGATACAATGAGCAGTTCTTC.

The V gene is TRBV5-4, the J gene TRBJ2-7; D possibly uses TRBD1 or TRBD2 (5 bases each). Germline values: CDR1 SGHNT, CDR2 YYREEE (reference sequence). The V and J ends lost 3 bases and 2 bases respectively, with 9 bases between them. The CDR3 totals 13 residues. The CDR3 DNA is TGTGCCAGCAGCTCAATGGGGGCCTACGAGCAGTACTTC. This gives the protein CASSSMGAYEQYF.

This chain connects TRBV5-1 to TRBJ1-2; D is perhaps TRBD1 (5 bases). The V end lost 3 bases, the J end lost 6 bases, and 18 bases lay between the germline ends. This CDR3 spans 15 amino acids. Germline CDR1 reads SGHRS; CDR2 reads YFSETQ. CDR3: CASSSTGALSNGYTF. The CDR3 DNA sequence: TGCGCCAGCAGCTCAACCGGGGCCCTCAGTAATGGCTACACCTTC. The entire variable domain, with the rest obtained from reference TRBV5-1 and TRBJ1-2, is as follows: KAGVTQTPRYLIKTRGQQVTLSCSPISGHRSVSWYQQTPGQGLQFLFEYFSETQRNKGNFPGRFSGRQFSNSRSEMNVSTLELGDSALYLCASSSTGALSNGYTFGSGTRLTVV.

This clonotype was counted only a few times. The V call is TRBV28, the J call TRBJ2-7; D gene unclear. This CDR3 is built from 13 residues. Germline V gene data show CDR1 as MDHEN and CDR2 as SYDVKM. With 6 bases removed from V and 2 bases from J, the gap between germline ends came to 11 bases. The CDR3 region is CASSPYYAYEQYV. The CDR3 bases are TGTGCCAGCAGCCCATATTACGCCTACGAGCAGTACGTC.

The V gene is TRBV4-3, the J gene TRBJ2-1; a possible D gene is TRBD2 (5 bases). CDR1 and CDR2 from the germline V gene are LGHNA and YSLEER. The CDR3 has 15 residues. Trimming left V 4 bases short and J 5 bases short, with 15 bases between. The DNA of the CDR3 is TGCGCCAGCAGCCGTGCCCTGAGGGATGACAATGAGCAGTTCTTC. Its protein is CASSRALRDDNEQFF.

This chain links TRBV4-1 with TRBJ2-7; 8 bases match TRBD2. The CDR3 covers 16 residues. Trimming cost V 3 bases and J 4 bases; bases outside gene matches: 11. From germline, CDR1 is MGHRA and CDR2 YSYEKL. The CDR3 coding sequence is TGCGCCAGCAGCCAGGCTCCCTCCAGCGGGGGTTACGAGCAGTACTTC. Translated, it gives CASSQAPSSGGYEQYF.

This clonotype was found a few times. The V gene is TRBV24-1, the J gene TRBJ2-2; 12 bases match TRBD1. V lost 2 bases and J lost 4; bases outside the gene matches: 4. Germline CDR1 KGHDR, CDR2 SFDVKD. This CDR3 has 17 amino acids. The CDR3 spells CATSDSPGQGATGELFF. CDR3 DNA sequence: TGTGCCACCAGTGATTCTCCGGGACAGGGGGCCACCGGGGAGCTGTTTTTT.

V usage is TRBV7-9 and J usage is TRBJ1-2; maybe TRBD1 (6 bases). The CDR3 spans 15 residues. Germline V gene data show CDR1 as SEHNR and CDR2 as FQNEAQ (reference sequence). V was trimmed by 5 bases and J by 5 bases, leaving 18 bases between them. In DNA form, the CDR3 reads TGTGCCAGCAGCATGGGCTCCCGGGGGCCATATGGCTACACCTTC. It is translated as CASSMGSRGPYGYTF.

This clonotype was detected a few times. CDR3 protein: CASSPQVVAGRTGELFF. DNA of the CDR3: TGTGCCAGCAGCCCTCAAGTGGTAGCGGGGCGCACCGGGGAGCTGTTTTTT. This chain connects TRBV7-8 to TRBJ2-2; the match to TRBD2 covers 8 bases. V shed 5 bases, J shed 4 bases, and the junction held 12 bases outside the gene matches. The CDR3 spans 17 residues. Germline-derived CDR1 and CDR2 are SGHVS and FQNEAQ.

This clonotype came up many times. The chain is built from TRBV4-3 and TRBJ2-7; a weak D match, TRBD1 (5 bases). V lost 6 bases, J lost 2 bases, and 11 bases lay in between. Germline CDR1 LGHNA, CDR2 YSLEER. This CDR3 has 13 amino acids. Here the CDR3 DNA reads TGCGCCAGCAGTCGAGACAGAGCCTACGAGCAGTACTTC. It specifies CASSRDRAYEQYF.

This clonotype was picked up a small number of times. The genes are TRBV7-9 and TRBJ1-4, with D tentatively TRBD1 (5 bases). Trimming took 2 bases from V and 2 from J, leaving 9 bases between them. Per the germline V gene, CDR1 is SEHNR and CDR2 is FQNEAQ (reference sequence). This CDR3 is built from 15 residues. The CDR3 nucleotides read TGTGCCAGCAGCTTACGTGGGACTACTAATGAAAAACTGTTTTTT. Amino acid sequence: CASSLRGTTNEKLFF.

This clonotype was observed a few times. The genes are TRBV29-1 and TRBJ1-2; D might be TRBD1 (6 bases). Germline V gene lookup returns CDR1 SQVTM and CDR2 ANQGSEA. V was shortened by 7 bases and J by 8 bases, with 14 bases between the two germline ends. This CDR3 is built from 11 residues. CDR3: CSGGRGSGYTF. CDR3 coding DNA: TGCAGCGGCGGAAGGGGGTCGGGCTACACCTTC.

The table lists this clonotype with a few counts. At one end, the junction sequence differs from germline, possibly due to a read error. This chain links TRBV7-9 with TRBJ2-1; D perhaps matches TRBD1 (5 bases). There are 15 residues in the CDR3. Germline V gene lookup returns CDR1 SEHNR and CDR2 FQNEAQ (reference sequence). The CDR3 is CASSHYRWSYDEQFF. The CDR3 DNA follows: TGTGCCAGCAGCCATTACAGGTGGAGCTACGATGAGCAGTTCTTC.

The V and J genes are TRBV12-5 and TRBJ1-2, with D possibly TRBD1 on 5 matching bases. With 2 bases removed from V and 3 bases from J, the gap between germline ends came to 10 bases. This CDR3 is built from 14 residues. CDR1 LGHNT and CDR2 FRNRAP come from the germline V gene. Written as DNA, the CDR3 is TGTGCTAGTGGTTTGCTCGGGGGGGACTATGGCTACACCTTC. Amino acids: CASGLLGGDYGYTF. Drawing the rest from reference TRBV12-5 and TRBJ1-2, the complete variable domain is DARVTQTPRHKVTEMGQEVTMRCQPILGHNTVFWYRQTMMQGLELLAYFRNRAPLDDSGMPKDRFSAEMPDATLATLKIQPSEPRDSAVYFCASGLLGGDYGYTFGSGTRLTVV.

This clonotype was detected ten times or more. The chain joins TRBV20-1 to TRBJ2-5, with D unresolved. This CDR3 contains 14 residues. CDR1 DFQATT and CDR2 SNEGSKA come from the germline V gene (reference sequence). Trimming left V 0 bases short and J 0 bases short, with 8 bases between. This CDR3 is CSARDWANQETQYF. The CDR3 nucleotides are TGCAGTGCTAGAGATTGGGCTAACCAAGAGACCCAGTACTTC.

The rearrangement links TRBV4-1 to TRBJ2-3; 7 positions agree with TRBD2. The V and J ends lost 0 bases and 0 bases, in that order; junction bases with no gene match: 6. Germline V gene lookup returns CDR1 MGHRA and CDR2 YSYEKL. The CDR3 is 17 amino acids. CDR3 nucleotides: TGCGCCAGCAGCCAAGAGCACCTAGCGGCTAGCACAGATACGCAGTATTTT. This codes for CASSQEHLAASTDTQYF.

This clonotype was found a few times. The chain links TRBV7-2 to TRBJ1-1; D unclear. The V end lost 7 bases, the J end lost 3 bases, and 12 bases lay between the germline ends. Germline V gene sequence: CDR1 SGHTA, CDR2 FQGNSA. This CDR3 has 13 residues. CDR3 region: CASTMGWHTEAFF. The CDR3 region has the DNA TGTGCCAGCACCATGGGGTGGCACACTGAAGCTTTCTTT.

This chain connects TRBV7-2 to TRBJ2-3, with 12 bases identical to TRBD2. CDR3 length: 13 amino acids. Germline loops: CDR1 SGHTA, CDR2 FQGNSA. V was pared by 9 bases and J by 4 bases, with 2 bases of the junction left unmatched. Here the CDR3 DNA reads TGTGCCAGTCTAGCGGGGGGGGCAGATACGCAGTATTTT. Protein sequence: CASLAGGADTQYF.

This clonotype was counted a single time. The chain links TRBV10-2 to TRBJ2-7; 11 positions agree with TRBD2. CDR1 WSHSY and CDR2 SAAADI come from the germline V gene. Trimming cost V 2 bases and J 7 bases; bases outside gene matches: 4. This CDR3 is built from 14 residues. CDR3 coding DNA: TGCGCCAGCAGTGAGCTACTAGCGGGGGATGAGCAGTACTTC. Residues: CASSELLAGDEQYF.

This clonotype came up a few times. CDR3 sequence reads: CSARLAEEQEETQYF. DNA of the CDR3: TGCAGTGCTAGGCTAGCGGAAGAACAGGAAGAGACCCAGTACTTC. The rearrangement uses TRBV20-1 and TRBJ2-5, with 7 bases lining up with TRBD2. This CDR3 has 15 residues. V lost 3 bases, J lost 3 bases, and 10 bases stayed unmatched. Germline lookup yields CDR1 DFQATT and CDR2 SNEGSKA (reference sequence).

This sequence joins TRBV7-2 and TRBJ1-6; possible D gene TRBD1, 5 bases. The V end lost 1 base, the J end lost 10 bases, and 14 bases lay between the germline ends. Germline V gene lookup returns CDR1 SGHTA and CDR2 FQGNSA. This CDR3 is 15 amino acids long. Here the CDR3 DNA reads TGTGCCAGCAGCTTAGTTCCGGGGGGAAGATCACCCCTCCACTTT. It specifies CASSLVPGGRSPLHF.

This chain's CDR3 is CASIGITDTQYF. The CDR3 nucleotides read TGTGCCAGTATAGGGATCACAGATACGCAGTATTTT. The V and J genes are TRBV19 and TRBJ2-3; D gene uncertain. The V gene's germline CDR1 is LNHDA and CDR2 SQIVND (reference sequence). The CDR3 has 12 residues. V lost 7 bases and J lost 2, with 7 bases in between.

This sequence joins TRBV4-3 and TRBJ1-6; perhaps TRBD1 as D (5 bases). Trimming pared 2 bases from V and 0 bases from J, leaving 14 bases between. Per germline, CDR1 LGHNA and CDR2 YSLEER. The CDR3 sequence is 18 residues long. The DNA for the CDR3 is TGCGCCAGCAGCCAAACACAGGTTCGGAGCTCCTATAATTCACCCCTCCACTTT. Translation gives CASSQTQVRSSYNSPLHF.

This clonotype was counted at least ten times. The chain carries TRBV7-2 and TRBJ1-6; D not resolved. Germline V gene data show CDR1 as SGHTA and CDR2 as FQGNSA. CDR3 size: 14 residues. V was cut by 4 bases and J by 10 bases, with 14 bases left in between. CDR3 sequence: CASSSAYGRSPLHF. CDR3 sequence (DNA): TGTGCCAGCAGCTCAGCCTACGGCCGATCACCCCTCCACTTT.

This clonotype was counted only a few times. The chain is built from TRBV24-1 and TRBJ2-7, with a possible D match to TRBD2 (5 bases). V lost 5 bases and J lost 4, with 8 bases in between. The CDR3 consists of 12 residues. Germline V lookup: CDR1 KGHDR, CDR2 SFDVKD. The CDR3 DNA reads as TGTGCCACCAGTGTCGGGGATTACGAGCAGTACGTC. Its protein is CATSVGDYEQYV.